Shown below are 25 T cell receptor beta chains from a single sample sequenced in a study of blood T cell repertoires in COVID-19. Sequenced by immunoSEQ multiplex PCR; TCRdb stores in-frame clones only, minus some. This table holds about 150,000 clones, 84% found once. Sequencing was performed on peripheral blood. All receptors derive from a woman in her forties or fifties with acute or convalescent COVID-19.

This rearrangement joins TRBV19 to TRBJ1-1, with 7 positions matching TRBD1. CDR1 and CDR2 from the germline V gene are LNHDA and SQIVND (reference sequence). The CDR3 runs to 14 residues. V dropped 3 bases and J dropped 6; count of bases not matched to a gene: 7. The CDR3 DNA is TGTGCCAGTAGTATGGGACAGATCTGGGCTGAAGCTTTCTTT. Translating gives CASSMGQIWAEAFF.

The chain couples TRBV24-1 to TRBJ2-1, with 12 nucleotides matching TRBD1. This CDR3 has 18 residues. V lost 5 bases, J lost 4 bases, and 11 bases stayed unmatched. Looked up from germline, CDR1 is KGHDR and CDR2 is SFDVKD. The CDR3 sequence: CATSGVLGTGGGYNEQFF. CDR3 coding DNA: TGTGCCACCAGTGGCGTGCTCGGGACAGGGGGCGGATACAATGAGCAGTTCTTC.

Written as DNA, the CDR3 is TGTGCCATCAGGACTATACAAGAGACCCAGTACTTC. It translates to CAIRTIQETQYF. The V call is TRBV10-3, the J call TRBJ2-5, with D perhaps matching TRBD2 (5 bases). CDR1 is ENHRY, CDR2 SYGVKD, per germline. The length of the CDR3 is 12 residues. V shed 6 bases and J shed 2 bases, with 7 bases lying between them.

The chain couples TRBV6-2 or TRBV6-3 to TRBJ2-1, with a tentative D call TRBD2 (6 bases). This CDR3 has 15 amino acids. Trimming stripped 2 bases from V and 11 bases from J, with 19 bases between. The germline V gene encodes CDR1 MNHEY and CDR2 SVGEGT. The CDR3 here is CASSYPGLLEGKQFF. The CDR3 nucleotides read TGTGCCAGCAGTTACCCGGGACTCCTTGAGGGGAAGCAGTTCTTC.

The gene calls are TRBV29-1 and TRBJ1-4, with 7 bases that match TRBD1. Germline-derived CDR1 and CDR2 are SQVTM and ANQGSEA. V was clipped by 3 bases and J by 3 bases; unmatched bases: 7. This CDR3 comprises 15 residues. This CDR3 reads CSVEDPQGANEKLFF. The CDR3, as DNA: TGCAGCGTTGAGGACCCTCAGGGGGCTAATGAAAAACTGTTTTTT.

The chain is built from TRBV9 and TRBJ2-5; D is perhaps TRBD1 (5 bases). The CDR3 is 16 amino acids. Germline V CDR1 and CDR2: SGDLS, YYNGEE. V lost 0 bases, J lost 0 bases, and 12 bases lay in between. CDR3 amino acids: CASSVGGGLYQETQYF. In DNA, the CDR3 is TGTGCCAGCAGCGTAGGGGGCGGCCTGTACCAAGAGACCCAGTACTTC.

The chain couples TRBV18 to TRBJ2-2; 9 bases agree with TRBD1. The germline CDR1 and CDR2 sequences are KGHSH and LQKENI. The CDR3 length is 15 residues. The junction had 3 bases not matched to a gene; V was cut back by 7 bases and J by 0 bases. The CDR3 DNA reads TGTGCCAGCTTTGGACAGGGGTCGAACACCGGGGAGCTGTTTTTT. Protein sequence: CASFGQGSNTGELFF. The whole variable domain, remainder taken from reference TRBV18 and TRBJ2-2, is NAGVMQNPRHLVRRRGQEARLRCSPMKGHSHVYWYRQLPEEGLKFMVYLQKENIIDESGMPKERFSAEFPKEGPSILRIQQVVRGDSAAYFCASFGQGSNTGELFFGEGSRLTVL.

The chain uses TRBV7-6 and TRBJ2-3; D is perhaps TRBD2 (7 bases). With 2 bases removed from V and 0 bases from J, the gap between germline ends came to 12 bases. Germline V lookup: CDR1 SGHVS, CDR2 FNYEAQ. The CDR3 length is 16 residues. CDR3 in amino acids: CASSLSGTTSTDTQYF. CDR3 in DNA: TGTGCCAGCAGCTTAAGCGGGACAACTAGCACAGATACGCAGTATTTT.

The chain uses TRBV5-1 and TRBJ1-4, with D unresolved. The CDR3 covers 14 residues. Trimming took off 0 bases at V and 5 bases at J, with 8 bases between the two ends. The germline V gene encodes CDR1 SGHRS and CDR2 YFSETQ. The CDR3 region is CASSLDSNNEKLFF. The CDR3 nucleotides read TGCGCCAGCAGCTTGGATAGCAACAATGAAAAACTGTTTTTT. The full variable domain, rest sourced from reference TRBV5-1 and TRBJ1-4, is KAGVTQTPRYLIKTRGQQVTLSCSPISGHRSVSWYQQTPGQGLQFLFEYFSETQRNKGNFPGRFSGRQFSNSRSEMNVSTLELGDSALYLCASSLDSNNEKLFFGSGTQLSVL.

V is TRBV4-2 and J is TRBJ2-7, with D tentatively TRBD1 (6 bases). Germline loops: CDR1 LGHNA, CDR2 YNFKEQ. V was shortened by 0 bases and J by 4 bases, with 10 bases between the two germline ends. The CDR3 is made up of 14 amino acids. CDR3 region: CASSQERDIYEQYF. The CDR3 nucleotides are TGTGCCAGCAGCCAAGAACGGGACATATACGAGCAGTACTTC.

The chain has TRBV7-2 and TRBJ2-7; TRBD1 matches at 8 bases. The CDR3 contains 15 residues. CDR1 and CDR2 from the germline V gene are SGHTA and FQGNSA. Trimming took 6 bases from V and 0 from J; bases not matched to a gene: 7. The CDR3 region is CASRQSGQGSYEQYF. CDR3 nucleotide sequence: TGTGCCAGCAGACAAAGTGGACAGGGCTCCTACGAGCAGTACTTC.

The genes are TRBV6-5 and TRBJ1-5, with D perhaps TRBD1 (6 bases). The CDR3 has 15 amino acids. Deletions cut 0 bases from V and 5 bases from J, with 11 bases between. From germline, CDR1 is MNHEY and CDR2 SVGAGI. The CDR3 region has the DNA TGTGCCAGCAGTTACTCGAGGGGGGGTGATCAGCCCCAGCATTTT. Translated: CASSYSRGGDQPQHF.

This chain uses TRBV7-9 with TRBJ2-3, with D maybe TRBD2 (6 bases). V lost 4 bases to trimming and J lost 0 bases, with 11 bases between them. This CDR3 is built from 15 residues. Germline lookup yields CDR1 SEHNR and CDR2 FQNEAQ (reference sequence). CDR3 coding DNA: TGTGCCAGCAGCTCGACTAGGGTTAGCACAGATACGCAGTATTTT. It codes for CASSSTRVSTDTQYF.

V is TRBV9 and J is TRBJ2-5; 9 positions agree with TRBD2. The CDR3 runs 15 residues. The junction had 4 bases not matched to a gene; V was cut back by 4 bases and J by 0 bases. Germline CDR1 and CDR2: SGDLS and YYNGEE. The chain's CDR3 is CASSPGLAYQETQYF. The CDR3 DNA reads TGTGCCAGCAGCCCAGGACTAGCGTACCAAGAGACCCAGTACTTC.

V usage is TRBV6-5 and J usage is TRBJ2-3; D is undetermined. The CDR3 contains 14 residues. Deletions cut 0 bases from V and 6 bases from J, with 10 bases between. The germline V gene has CDR1 MNHEY and CDR2 SVGAGI. Here the CDR3 DNA reads TGTGCCAGCAGTTACTCGACACCAATCGATACGCAGTATTTT. It specifies CASSYSTPIDTQYF.

This chain joins TRBV19 and TRBJ2-5, with a weak D call TRBD2 (5 bases). V was clipped by 7 bases and J by 1 base, with 16 bases between them. From germline, CDR1 is LNHDA and CDR2 SQIVND (reference sequence). The CDR3 is 15 amino acids. The CDR3 is CASNEGRSFQETQYF. The DNA for the CDR3 is TGTGCCAGTAATGAGGGTAGGAGCTTCCAAGAGACCCAGTACTTC.

This chain links TRBV29-1 with TRBJ2-5; 13 bases agree with TRBD2. Unmatched junction bases numbered 7, after V lost 4 bases and J lost 2 bases. Germline lookup yields CDR1 SQVTM and CDR2 ANQGSEA. This CDR3 contains 16 residues. The CDR3 nucleotides are TGCAGCGTTGGCGGGACTAGCGGGGTACAACAAGAGACCCAGTACTTC. Amino acids: CSVGGTSGVQQETQYF.

This chain connects TRBV7-3 to TRBJ2-7; 9 bases map to TRBD1. The CDR3 sequence is 14 residues long. V trimming: 0 bases; J trimming: 6 bases; junction bases outside the gene matches: 3. Germline CDR1 is SGHTA and CDR2 is FQGTGA. The CDR3 loop reads CASSLTGTGSEQYF. The CDR3 DNA follows: TGTGCCAGCAGCTTAACCGGGACAGGGAGCGAGCAGTACTTC.

The V gene is TRBV5-1, the J gene TRBJ1-1; D may be TRBD1 (5 bases). Germline V gene lookup returns CDR1 SGHRS and CDR2 YFSETQ. The CDR3 contains 14 residues. Trimming left V 4 bases short and J 0 bases short, with 10 bases between. The CDR3 spells CASSARAMNTEAFF. DNA for the CDR3: TGCGCCAGCAGCGCCAGGGCCATGAACACTGAAGCTTTCTTT.

The chain is built from TRBV3-1 (or the pseudogene TRBV3-2) and TRBJ1-2; D call uncertain. This CDR3 is 16 amino acids long. V was shortened by 1 base and J by 4 bases, with 16 bases between the two germline ends. CDR1 and CDR2 (germline): LGHDT, YNNKEL (reference sequence). The CDR3 DNA reads TGTGCCAGCAGCCAAGGGTTCATCTTGAAGAGCTATGGCTACACCTTC. Encoded protein: CASSQGFILKSYGYTF.

J is TRBJ1-3 and V is TRBV6-6; TRBD1 matches at 9 bases. Germline V gives CDR1 MNHNY, CDR2 SVGAGI (reference sequence). The V gene end was trimmed by 6 bases and the J gene end by 1 base; junction bases not matched to a gene: 4. There are 15 residues in the CDR3. The CDR3: CASSPTGGSGNTIYF. Written as DNA, the CDR3 is TGTGCCAGCAGCCCGACAGGGGGTTCTGGAAACACCATATATTTT.

V gene TRBV2 combines with J gene TRBJ1-6; 7 bases are shared with TRBD1. The V gene end was trimmed by 5 bases and the J gene end by 8 bases; junction bases not matched to a gene: 6. The CDR3 has 14 amino acids. Germline lookup yields CDR1 SNHLY and CDR2 FYNNEI. The CDR3, as DNA: TGTGCCAGCAGTTTACAGGGGAGAGATTCACCCCTCCACTTT. It is translated as CASSLQGRDSPLHF.

The sample holds a few counts of this clone. V is TRBV9 and J is TRBJ1-2, with 9 bases identical to TRBD1. The CDR3 loop spans 14 amino acids. J gave up 6 bases and V 4 bases, and 7 bases lay outside the gene matches. CDR1 and CDR2 (germline): SGDLS, YYNGEE. The CDR3 spells CASSISGQGDGYTF. The CDR3 bases are TGTGCCAGCAGCATATCGGGACAGGGAGATGGCTACACCTTC.

This rearrangement joins TRBV7-6 to TRBJ2-1; 7 positions match TRBD2. Germline assignment: CDR1 SGHVS and CDR2 FNYEAQ. The V and J ends lost 3 bases and 0 bases, in that order; junction bases with no gene match: 2. This CDR3 contains 15 residues. CDR3 amino acids: CASSFGGISYNEQFF. In DNA form, the CDR3 reads TGTGCCAGCAGCTTCGGGGGGATCTCCTACAATGAGCAGTTCTTC.

V is TRBV3-1 (or the pseudogene TRBV3-2) and J is TRBJ2-4; 10 bases are shared with TRBD2. The J segment lost 5 bases and the V segment lost 1 base, leaving 8 bases of the junction unmatched. Germline V gene lookup returns CDR1 LGHDT and CDR2 YNNKEL (reference sequence). The CDR3 contains 17 residues. The CDR3 spells CASSQALAGVTENIQYF. The CDR3, as DNA: TGTGCCAGCAGCCAAGCTCTAGCGGGAGTTACGGAAAACATTCAGTACTTC.